The rows below give T cell receptor beta chains drawn from one sample of a study of shared T cell receptors in the human thymus. Only in-frame clones appear in the TCRdb table, and some are missing; sequencing was by immunoSEQ multiplex PCR. The sample lists about 660,000 clones; 87% were seen once. These data are also associated with another study on human thymus T cells.

The sample comprised thymocytes. The origin of the receptors is a boy younger than two with a congenital heart defect. The CDR3 runs from the conserved cysteine through the conserved F or W. D genes are given only for firm matches. The size of a clone is reported for some rows only, either as once, few or many, or as a class for expanded clones.

clone_size,v_call,d_call,j_call,cdr3_nt,cdr3_aa
NA,TRBV4-1,NA,TRBJ1-2,TGCGCCAGCAGCCCGGGCCGCGAACAGGGCTATGGCTACACCTTC,CASSPGREQGYGYTF
NA,TRBV9,NA,TRBJ1-4,TGTGCCAGCAGCGTAGATTGGAACAGGACCCATGAAAAACTGTTTTTT,CASSVDWNRTHEKLFF
NA,TRBV11-3,TRBD2,TRBJ2-3,TGTGCCAGCAGCTCGGAGACTAGCGGGGGAGATACGCAGTATTTT,CASSSETSGGDTQYF
NA,TRBV4-3,TRBD1,TRBJ1-1,TGCGCCAGCAGCCAAGCGGGACAGGGGGCGAATGAAACTGAAGCTTTCTTT,CASSQAGQGANETEAFF
NA,TRBV19,NA,TRBJ1-5,TGTGCCAGTAGTCAAGGGGCGATTCCCCAGCCCCAGCATTTT,CASSQGAIPQPQHF
NA,TRBV27,TRBD1,TRBJ1-1,TGTGCCAGCAGGCGGGACAGGGAGAGGAACACTGAAGCTTTCTTT,CASRRDRERNTEAFF
NA,TRBV19,NA,TRBJ2-1,TGTGCCAGTAGTACCCGCAGAACCAACAAAGCGGCCAGCTCCTACAATGAGCAGTTCTTC,CASSTRRTNKAASSYNEQFF
few,TRBV7-2,TRBD2,TRBJ2-7,TGTGCCAGCAGCTCCGGGGGGGGGAGCTCCTACGAGCAGTACTTC,CASSSGGGSSYEQYF
few,TRBV4-3,TRBD1,TRBJ1-5,TGCGCCAGCAGCCAAGATGGAGGACAGGGCTTTAGCAATCAGCCCCAGCATTTT,CASSQDGGQGFSNQPQHF
NA,TRBV5-6,NA,TRBJ2-3,TGTGCCAGCAGCTTGGGGACGAGGGAGGCAGATACGCAGTATTTT,CASSLGTREADTQYF
NA,TRBV5-4,TRBD1,TRBJ1-1,TGTGCCAGCAGCCGACAGGGTGCCACTGAAGCTTTCTTT,CASSRQGATEAFF
NA,TRBV7-2,TRBD2,TRBJ2-3,TGTGCCAGCAGCCAAAACCTAGGGACTAGCTCAGATACGCAGTATTTT,CASSQNLGTSSDTQYF
NA,TRBV14,TRBD1,TRBJ1-1,TGTGCCAGCAGCCTTGCCGGCACGGGGACAGGGCCACGGCTCACTGAAGCTTTCTTT,CASSLAGTGTGPRLTEAFF
NA,TRBV18,NA,TRBJ2-5,TGTGCCAGCTCAACAGGGACACCCCAAGAGACCCAGTACTTC,CASSTGTPQETQYF
NA,TRBV29-1,NA,TRBJ2-7,TGCAGCGTTGAAGATGCGGGGTCGGGCGAGCAGTACTTC,CSVEDAGSGEQYF
NA,TRBV19,NA,TRBJ1-3,TGTGCCAGTAGGTTGAGCGGAGCTGGAAACACCATATATTTT,CASRLSGAGNTIYF
NA,TRBV11-2,NA,TRBJ1-2,TGTGCCAGCAGTCCTGTAGCGATAGGCAACTATGGCTACACCTTC,CASSPVAIGNYGYTF
NA,TRBV11-3,NA,TRBJ2-1,TGTGCCAGCAGCTTAGGGGGGCCGGTAGGCAATGAGCAGTTCTTC,CASSLGGPVGNEQFF
NA,TRBV15,TRBD2,TRBJ2-1,TGTGCCACCAGTTGGTTCTTAGGACTAGCGTACTACAATGAGCAGTTCTTC,CATSWFLGLAYYNEQFF